This TCR beta chain was obtained from a study of blood T cells in healthy people across ages. Study-level findings and limits: Higher diversity and more naive CD4+ cells were features of long-lived donors, compared to aged donors. The unsorted PBMCs prevented any conclusive comparison of naive versus antigen-experienced cells.

Germline CDR1 and CDR2: SGHTA and FQGNSA. The CDR3 contains 15 residues. V was clipped by 3 bases and J by 3 bases, with 14 bases between them. A second PCR of about 7 to 12 cycles used a sample-barcoded 5' primer and a J-beta primer mix. TCRdb re-analysed the 5' RACE reads in MiXCR, keeping a single row per CDR3 protein. This table has about a million distinct CDR3 sequences, 35% to 40% appearing once. The count of this clonotype is one. Its antigen is currently unknown. The sequenced sample consisted of blood. The rearrangement joins TRBV7-2 to TRBJ1-2; perhaps TRBD1 as D (6 bases). This clonotype was sampled from a man aged 18 to 30 in good health. The CDR3 DNA reads as TGTGCCAGCAGCTTTCCACAGGGTTTAGACTATGGCTACACCTTC. Protein sequence: CASSFPQGLDYGYTF.